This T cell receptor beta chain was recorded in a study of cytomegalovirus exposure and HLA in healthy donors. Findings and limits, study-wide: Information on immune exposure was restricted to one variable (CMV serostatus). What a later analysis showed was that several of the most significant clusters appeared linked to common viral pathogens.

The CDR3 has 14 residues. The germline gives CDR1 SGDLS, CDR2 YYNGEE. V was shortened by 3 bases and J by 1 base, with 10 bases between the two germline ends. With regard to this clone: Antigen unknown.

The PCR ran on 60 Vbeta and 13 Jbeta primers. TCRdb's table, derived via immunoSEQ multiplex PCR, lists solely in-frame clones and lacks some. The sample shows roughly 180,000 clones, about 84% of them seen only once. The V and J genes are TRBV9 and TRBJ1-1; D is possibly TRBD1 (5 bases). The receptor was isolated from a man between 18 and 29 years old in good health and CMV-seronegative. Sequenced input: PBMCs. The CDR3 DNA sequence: TGTGCCAGCAGCGGGCGGGGCAGGAACACTGAAGCTTTCTTT. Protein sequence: CASSGRGRNTEAFF.